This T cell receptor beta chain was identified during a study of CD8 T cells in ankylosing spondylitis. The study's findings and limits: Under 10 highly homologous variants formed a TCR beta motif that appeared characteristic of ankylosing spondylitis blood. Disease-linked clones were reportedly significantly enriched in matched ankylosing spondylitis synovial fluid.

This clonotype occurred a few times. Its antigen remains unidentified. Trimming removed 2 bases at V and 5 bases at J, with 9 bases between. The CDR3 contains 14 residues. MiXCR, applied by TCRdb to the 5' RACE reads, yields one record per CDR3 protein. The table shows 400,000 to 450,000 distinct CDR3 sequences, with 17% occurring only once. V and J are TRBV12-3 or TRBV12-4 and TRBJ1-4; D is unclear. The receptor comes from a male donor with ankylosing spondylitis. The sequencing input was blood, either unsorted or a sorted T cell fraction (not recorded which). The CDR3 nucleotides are TGTGCCAGCAGTTTAATCGCGAAGAATGAAAAACTGTTTTTT. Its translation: CASSLIAKNEKLFF.